The TCR beta chain under discussion was sequenced for a study of T-cell memory formation after mild COVID-19. Whole-study context: TCR clusters were largely donor specific. General study points: Shrinking CD4+ clones resided mostly in CM and EM, and CD8+ ones in EMRA. Pre-infection memory already had some responding clones, implying cross-reactive memory joined.

In germline, CDR1 is LGHDT, CDR2 YNNKEL (reference sequence). CDR3 length equals 17 residues. The V and J ends lost 0 bases and 4 bases, in that order; junction bases with no gene match: 7. TCRdb reprocessed the 5' RACE reads via MiXCR and lists one record per CDR3 protein. The data contain about 560,000 distinct CDR3 sequences, approximately 15% of them seen just once; the ten biggest clones take up less than 10%. Remarks on this clonotype: Its specificity is unknown.

This TCR came from an adult woman who had mild COVID-19 (a few samples of this study predate the infection). Cell type and time point are not known. Sample: PBMCs or a T cell subset sorted from them (not recorded which). J is TRBJ2-2 and V is TRBV3-1; 8 bases agree with TRBD2. CDR3 region: CASSQENTAGGTGELFF. The CDR3 DNA follows: TGTGCCAGCAGCCAAGAAAATACGGCGGGAGGCACCGGGGAGCTGTTTTTT.